This T cell receptor (beta chain) was retrieved from a study of blood T cell repertoires in COVID-19. Overall study: Samples representing acute and convalescent COVID-19 were sourced from the United States, Italy and Spain. T cells, B-cell-depleted T cells, or PBMCs provided the cDNA or gDNA that served as material.

Here immunoSEQ multiplex PCR was the method, and the copy in TCRdb shows in-frame clones only, minus some. Of about 290,000 clones in the sample, around four fifths were seen once. With 3 bases clipped from V and 7 bases from J, the junction kept 7 bases outside the gene matches. The germline V gene has CDR1 SEHNR and CDR2 FQNEAQ (reference sequence). This CDR3 has 16 residues. This clonotype was sampled from a woman aged 45-65 years with active or convalescent COVID-19. The sequenced material came from peripheral blood. The chain couples TRBV7-9 to TRBJ1-6; 9 bases are shared with TRBD1. The CDR3 reads CASSLSPDRGNSPLHF. CDR3 coding DNA: TGTGCCAGCAGCTTGTCCCCAGACAGGGGGAATTCACCCCTCCACTTT.